Described below is a single TCR beta chain sequence and its context. The sample holds a few counts of this clone. Its antigen is not yet known. No base quality values were provided; no much bigger clone lies one nucleotide off. CDR1 and CDR2 were assigned from the germline V gene as SGHTA and FQGNSA. The CDR3 measures 16 amino acids from cysteine to phenylalanine. Kept here is only the CDR3 DNA, which spans 48 bases and is read in frame from base 1. Relative to germline, V is missing 6 bases and J is missing 4 bases, with 11 bases of the junction outside any gene match. These data originate in a study of blood T cell repertoires in COVID-19 (dated by TCRdb to 2018 to 2020). General notes on the study: The collaborator samples originated in the United States, Italy and Spain and spanned the acute and convalescent phases of COVID-19. A de-identified subject ID, COVID-19 status, age in years and sex were almost always included in the sample metadata. Where available, HLA class I and class II types were obtained from metadata supplied by the sample provider rather than from assay-based typing. The prospective study material was composed of cDNA or gDNA derived from T cells, B-cell-depleted T cells, or PBMCs. The dataset comprised deeply sampled blood TCRbeta repertoires from subjects exposed to, actively infected with, or recovered from COVID-19. The repertoires were made available in a free public database intended to serve as a resource for research on the immune response to SARS-CoV-2. The samples were drawn from two sources: the first 160 participants of the ongoing ImmuneRACE study, and 950 to 1,500 subjects contributed by 6 global collaborators.

Each collaborating institution followed its own protocols to collect whole blood in K2EDTA tubes. For TCRbeta analysis, collaborator samples were shipped as frozen whole blood, as isolated PBMCs, or as DNA extracted from either sample type. Broad study findings and their caveats: How much clinical and demographic metadata was included differed by source and by participant, and the metadata was provided uncurated.

TCRbeta CDR3 regions were amplified from genomic DNA using the immunoSEQ Assay, a bias-controlled multiplex PCR. Per the authors' processing: The number of nucleated cells in each sample was estimated by amplification of reference gene primers within the assay. To quantify the absolute abundance of each unique TCRbeta CDR3 rearrangement, sequence reads were collapsed and filtered. Productive Simpson clonality was computed per sample as the square root of Simpson's diversity index over productive rearrangements. As stored in TCRdb, this immuneACCESS dataset retains in-frame rearrangements with V and J assigned. A fraction of the clones does not appear; measured against another copy, unresolved V genes explain less than half of the discrepancy, and the remainder lacks a known reason. V and J calls and clone size follow that table, whereas D and trimming were derived from the DNA. For this sample there are 65,000 to 70,000 clones; 87% appear just once. Of the sample, more than 15% is held by the ten largest clones.

The sample comprised peripheral blood. The source of this sequence is a woman of 80 years or more with acute or convalescent COVID-19. The sequence joins TRBV7-2 to TRBJ2-7; 11 middle bases align to TRBD2. The CDR3 here reads CASRTELAGVGYEQYF. In nucleotides, the sequence is TGTGCCAGCAGAACAGAACTAGCGGGAGTTGGTTACGAGCAGTACTTC.